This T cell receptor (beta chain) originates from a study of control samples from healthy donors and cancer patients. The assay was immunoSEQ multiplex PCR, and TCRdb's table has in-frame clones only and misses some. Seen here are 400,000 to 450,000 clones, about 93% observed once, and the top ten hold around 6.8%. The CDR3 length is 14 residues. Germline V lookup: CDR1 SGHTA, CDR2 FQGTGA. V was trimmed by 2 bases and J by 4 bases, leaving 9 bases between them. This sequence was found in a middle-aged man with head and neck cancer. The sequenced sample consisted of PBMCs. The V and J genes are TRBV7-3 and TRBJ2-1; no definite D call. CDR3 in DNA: TGTGCCAGCAGCTTAGACGGCTGGTACAATGAGCAGTTCTTC. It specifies CASSLDGWYNEQFF.